This is a list of T cell receptor beta chains from one sample in a study of monozygotic twins with inflammatory bowel disease. Reanalyzing the 5' RACE reads, TCRdb keeps one entry per CDR3 protein, without DNA. The sample table sets out 350,000 to 400,000 distinct CDR3 sequences. The sample taken for sequencing was blood. All receptors derive from a human donor with ulcerative colitis or Crohn's disease, or a healthy co-twin of an affected twin (not recorded which). The CDR3 runs from the conserved cysteine through the conserved F or W. Each record gives: V gene, J gene, CDR3 protein.

V gene: TRBV7-6; J gene: TRBJ2-5; CDR3 protein: CASSSLDQETQYF
V gene: TRBV11-3; J gene: TRBJ2-3; CDR3 protein: CASSSDKQGPDTQYF
V gene: TRBV6-5; J gene: TRBJ1-1; CDR3 protein: CASSYGTGRVLSQNTEAFF
V gene: TRBV7-9; J gene: TRBJ1-2; CDR3 protein: CASSLPVQGANYGYTF
V gene: TRBV12-3/TRBV12-4; J gene: TRBJ2-7; CDR3 protein: CASSQNRGLTEQYF
V gene: TRBV20-1; J gene: TRBJ2-3; CDR3 protein: CSADDYTDTQYF
V gene: TRBV12-3/TRBV12-4; J gene: TRBJ2-1; CDR3 protein: CASSHGTGEQFF
V gene: TRBV7-8; J gene: TRBJ1-5; CDR3 protein: CASSLNTLSNQPQHF
V gene: TRBV11-2; J gene: TRBJ2-7; CDR3 protein: CASSSSTGGYEQYF
V gene: TRBV7-2; J gene: TRBJ2-1; CDR3 protein: CASSLAWAEQFF
V gene: TRBV19; J gene: TRBJ1-1; CDR3 protein: CASRGQIEAFF
V gene: TRBV7-8; J gene: TRBJ2-7; CDR3 protein: CASSSISGTYEQYF
V gene: TRBV3-1; J gene: TRBJ1-5; CDR3 protein: CASSQQGFGQPQHF
V gene: TRBV30; J gene: TRBJ2-5; CDR3 protein: CAWSIGGETQYF
V gene: TRBV7-6; J gene: TRBJ1-3; CDR3 protein: CASSSDSKGNTIYF
V gene: TRBV20-1; J gene: TRBJ2-3; CDR3 protein: CSARDPAWGGTDTQYF
V gene: TRBV6-2/TRBV6-3; J gene: TRBJ1-5; CDR3 protein: CASSPTGGQPQHF
V gene: TRBV3-1; J gene: TRBJ1-2; CDR3 protein: CASRSVDRGSYGYTF
V gene: TRBV5-1; J gene: TRBJ2-2; CDR3 protein: CASSLGQGATGELFF
V gene: TRBV7-2; J gene: TRBJ2-2; CDR3 protein: CASSLPSGGANTGELFF
V gene: TRBV12-3/TRBV12-4; J gene: TRBJ2-3; CDR3 protein: CASTLGGSPDTQYF
V gene: TRBV4-2; J gene: TRBJ2-7; CDR3 protein: CASSPAGTFSYEQYF
V gene: TRBV7-2; J gene: TRBJ2-1; CDR3 protein: CASSLTSGGSSGEQFF
V gene: TRBV10-3; J gene: TRBJ1-1; CDR3 protein: CAISESFGAFF
V gene: TRBV18; J gene: TRBJ1-6; CDR3 protein: CASSSRTGGGNSPLHF
V gene: TRBV5-1; J gene: TRBJ2-2; CDR3 protein: CASSWGRQSTGELFF
V gene: TRBV6-5; J gene: TRBJ1-1; CDR3 protein: CASSTRPVGDTEAFF